This T cell receptor beta chain was documented in a study of metastatic and nonmetastatic thyroid tumors. Via MiXCR, TCRdb re-called the PCR reads. The table records tens of thousands of clones, 15% to 20% of them present only once. Each patient came to thyroid surgery without any prior treatment (of any kind). Study results and limitations: Within blood and tumor, benign nodules reportedly had significantly lower TCR beta diversity than malignant thyroid tumors did.

To note about this clone: Its antigen is still unknown. One end of the junction does not line up with germline, which may come from a read error.

Germline V gene sequence: CDR1 MNHNS, CDR2 SASEGT. This CDR3 spans 13 amino acids. The chain couples TRBV6-1 to TRBJ1-1; D unresolved. Sequenced: blood. The TCR originated in a female donor with papillary thyroid cancer or a benign thyroid nodule (not recorded which). Some clones in this sample may be carry-over from other donors' samples. The CDR3 region is CASSVTEKTEALF. The CDR3 bases are TGTGCCAGCAGTGTAACAGAAAAGACTGAAGCTTTATTT.